Listed below are T cell receptor beta chains from one sample, sequenced in a study of shared clonotypes between healthy human individuals. Only in-frame clones appear in the TCRdb table, and some are missing; sequencing was by immunoSEQ multiplex PCR. The sample has about 2.4 million clones; approximately 93% are singletons. Sequenced sample: naive CD4+ T cells from PBMCs. The receptors stem from a man between 18 and 35 years old in good health. Some clones in this sample may be carry-over from other donors' samples. Both conserved end residues are part of each CDR3. Fields, in order: CDR3 protein, CDR3 DNA, D gene, V gene, J gene, clone size. D genes are given only for firm matches. Size is stated for part of the rows, as once, few or many counts, or as a class when the clone is expanded.

CDR3: CATSSTSGRKNIQYF
DNA: TGTGCCACCAGCAGTACTAGCGGGCGTAAAAACATTCAGTACTTC
D: TRBD2
V: TRBV15
J: TRBJ2-4
size: NA

CDR3: CASSGGGNSNQPQHF
DNA: TGTGCCAGCAGCGGAGGGGGGAATAGCAATCAGCCCCAGCATTTT
D: NA
V: TRBV9
J: TRBJ1-5
size: NA

CDR3: CASSLARGGANTGELFF
DNA: TGCGCCAGCAGCTTGGCCCGAGGGGGCGCGAACACCGGGGAGCTGTTTTTT
D: TRBD1
V: TRBV5-1
J: TRBJ2-2
size: once

CDR3: CASSTGLNYGYTF
DNA: TGTGCCAGTAGTACCGGGCTAAACTATGGCTACACCTTC
D: NA
V: TRBV19
J: TRBJ1-2
size: NA

CDR3: CASSLAGTSAKNIQYF
DNA: TGTGCCAGCAGCTTAGCTGGGACATCCGCCAAAAACATTCAGTACTTC
D: NA
V: TRBV7-2
J: TRBJ2-4
size: once

CDR3: CASTRGDYQVGEQYF
DNA: TGTGCCAGCACCCGAGGGGACTACCAGGTGGGCGAGCAGTACTTC
D: TRBD2
V: TRBV28
J: TRBJ2-7
size: NA

CDR3: CASSLEGTKVTEAFF
DNA: TGCGCCAGCAGCCTCGAAGGGACAAAAGTAACTGAAGCTTTCTTT
D: NA
V: TRBV5-1
J: TRBJ1-1
size: NA

CDR3: CASTNPSGYEQYF
DNA: TGTGCCAGCACCAATCCTAGTGGGTACGAGCAGTACTTC
D: NA
V: TRBV28
J: TRBJ2-7
size: once

CDR3: CATSRDVAGTGELFF
DNA: TGTGCCACCAGCAGAGATGTGGCGGGAACCGGGGAGCTGTTTTTT
D: NA
V: TRBV15
J: TRBJ2-2
size: NA

CDR3: CASSFGATLKGGYTF
DNA: TGCGCCAGCAGCTTCGGGGCCACACTAAAGGGTGGCTACACCTTC
D: NA
V: TRBV5-1
J: TRBJ1-2
size: NA

CDR3: CASSLGAPGADTQYF
DNA: TGTGCCAGCAGCTTAGGGGCCCCTGGGGCAGATACGCAGTATTTT
D: NA
V: TRBV7-3
J: TRBJ2-3
size: once

CDR3: CASSPPTDVYPNYGYTF
DNA: TGTGCCAGCAGCCCACCGACTGACGTTTACCCTAACTATGGCTACACCTTC
D: NA
V: TRBV7-8
J: TRBJ1-2
size: NA

CDR3: CATRGQGISPLHF
DNA: TGTGCCACCCGGGGACAGGGAATTTCACCCCTCCACTTT
D: TRBD1
V: TRBV11-2
J: TRBJ1-6
size: once

CDR3: CASSQSVGRYNEQFF
DNA: TGCGCCAGCAGCCAATCTGTGGGCCGGTACAATGAGCAGTTCTTC
D: NA
V: TRBV4-3
J: TRBJ2-1
size: NA

CDR3: CASSYSAKGSETQYF
DNA: TGTGCCAGCAGTTACTCGGCCAAAGGGTCAGAGACCCAGTACTTC
D: NA
V: TRBV6-6
J: TRBJ2-5
size: once

CDR3: CASSIVGGTGELFF
DNA: TGTGCCAGTAGTATAGTAGGGGGCACCGGGGAGCTGTTTTTT
D: NA
V: TRBV19
J: TRBJ2-2
size: NA

CDR3: CASSLQGQGLFF
DNA: TGTGCCAGCAGTTTACAGGGGCAGGGACTGTTTTTT
D: NA
V: TRBV28
J: TRBJ1-4
size: NA

CDR3: CASSLGLAGADTQYF
DNA: TGTGCCAGCAGCTTGGGTCTAGCGGGTGCAGATACGCAGTATTTT
D: TRBD2
V: TRBV5-4
J: TRBJ2-3
size: NA

CDR3: CASRSSSGNTIYF
DNA: TGTGCCAGCAGGTCGAGCTCTGGAAACACCATATATTTT
D: NA
V: TRBV25-1
J: TRBJ1-3
size: few

CDR3: CASSRGTSGRAWGTDTQYF
DNA: TGCGCCAGCAGCCGCGGGACTAGCGGGAGGGCCTGGGGCACAGATACGCAGTATTTT
D: TRBD2
V: TRBV4-3
J: TRBJ2-3
size: once

CDR3: CASSPGVDQPQHF
DNA: TGTGCCAGCTCACCGGGGGTAGATCAGCCCCAGCATTTT
D: NA
V: TRBV18
J: TRBJ1-5
size: NA

CDR3: CASSGLHGQYEQYF
DNA: TGTGCCAGCTCAGGGCTCCACGGCCAATACGAGCAGTACTTC
D: NA
V: TRBV18
J: TRBJ2-7
size: NA